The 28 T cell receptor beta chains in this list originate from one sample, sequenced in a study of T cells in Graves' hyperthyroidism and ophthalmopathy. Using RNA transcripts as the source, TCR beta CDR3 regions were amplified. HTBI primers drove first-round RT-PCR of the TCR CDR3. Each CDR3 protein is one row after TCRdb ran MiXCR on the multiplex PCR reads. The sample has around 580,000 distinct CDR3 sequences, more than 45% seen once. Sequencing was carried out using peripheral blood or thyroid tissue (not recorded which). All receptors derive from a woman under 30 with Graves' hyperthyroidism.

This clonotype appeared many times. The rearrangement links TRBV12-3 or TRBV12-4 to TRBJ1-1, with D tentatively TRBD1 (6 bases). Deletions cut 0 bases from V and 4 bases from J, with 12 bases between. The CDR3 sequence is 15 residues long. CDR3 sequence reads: CASSLARDIGTEAFF. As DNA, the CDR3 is TGTGCCAGCAGTTTAGCGCGGGACATCGGCACTGAAGCTTTCTTT.

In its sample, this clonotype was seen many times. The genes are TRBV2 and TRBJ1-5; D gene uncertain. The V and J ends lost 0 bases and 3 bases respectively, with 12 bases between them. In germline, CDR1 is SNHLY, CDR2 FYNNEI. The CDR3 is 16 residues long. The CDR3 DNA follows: TGTGCCAGCAGTGAAGCGCGAGGAGACACCAATCAGCCCCAGCATTTT. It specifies CASSEARGDTNQPQHF.

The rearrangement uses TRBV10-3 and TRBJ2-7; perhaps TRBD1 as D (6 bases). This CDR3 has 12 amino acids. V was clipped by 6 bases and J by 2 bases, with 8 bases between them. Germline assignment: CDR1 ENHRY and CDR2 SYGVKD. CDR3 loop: CAIRGQTYEQYF. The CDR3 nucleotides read TGTGCCATCAGAGGACAGACCTACGAGCAGTACTTC.

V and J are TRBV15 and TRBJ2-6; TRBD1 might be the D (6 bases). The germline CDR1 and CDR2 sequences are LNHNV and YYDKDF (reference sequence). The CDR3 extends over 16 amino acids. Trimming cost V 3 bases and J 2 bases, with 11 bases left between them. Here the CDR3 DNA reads TGTGCCACCAGCAGCCACCACAGGGCTGGGGCCAACGTCCTGACTTTC. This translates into CATSSHHRAGANVLTF.

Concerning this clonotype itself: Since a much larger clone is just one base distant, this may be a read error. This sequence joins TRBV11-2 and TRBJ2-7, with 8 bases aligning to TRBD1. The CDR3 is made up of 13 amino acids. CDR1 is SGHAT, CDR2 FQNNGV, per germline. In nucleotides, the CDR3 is TGTCCCAGCGGACAGGGAGAAAGGGACGAGCAGTACTTC. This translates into CPSGQGERDEQYF.

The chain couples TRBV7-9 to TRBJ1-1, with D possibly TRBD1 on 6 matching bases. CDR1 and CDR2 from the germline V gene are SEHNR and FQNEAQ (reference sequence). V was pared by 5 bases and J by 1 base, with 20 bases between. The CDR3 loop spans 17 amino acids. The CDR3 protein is CASSATTGMGRNTEAFF. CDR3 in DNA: TGTGCCAGCAGCGCTACAACAGGGATGGGAAGGAACACTGAAGCTTTCTTT. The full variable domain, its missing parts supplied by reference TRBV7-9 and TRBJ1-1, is DTGVSQNPRHKITKRGQNVTFRCDPISEHNRLYWYRQTLGQGPEFLTYFQNEAQLEKSRLLSDRFSAERPKGSFSTLEIQRTEQGDSAMYLCASSATTGMGRNTEAFFGQGTRLTVV.

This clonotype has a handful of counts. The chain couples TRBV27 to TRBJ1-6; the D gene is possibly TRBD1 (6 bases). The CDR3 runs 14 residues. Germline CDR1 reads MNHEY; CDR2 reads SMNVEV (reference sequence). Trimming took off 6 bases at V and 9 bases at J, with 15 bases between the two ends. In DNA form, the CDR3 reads TGTGCCAGCAGGGGGGGGGACATTTTTTCACCCCTCCACTTT. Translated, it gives CASRGGDIFSPLHF.

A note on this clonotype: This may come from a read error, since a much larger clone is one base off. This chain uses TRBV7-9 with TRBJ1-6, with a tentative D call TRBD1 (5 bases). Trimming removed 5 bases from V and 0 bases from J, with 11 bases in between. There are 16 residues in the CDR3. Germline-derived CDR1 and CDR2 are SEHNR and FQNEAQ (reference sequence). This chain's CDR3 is CASSQDKSSYNSPLHF. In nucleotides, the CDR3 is TGTGCCAGCAGCCAGGACAAGAGCTCCTATAATTCACCCCTCCACTTT. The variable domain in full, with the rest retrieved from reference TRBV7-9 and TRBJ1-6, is DTGVSQNPRHKITKRGQNVTFRCDPISEHNRLYWYRQTLGQGPEFLTYFQNEAQLEKSRLLSDRFSAERPKGSFSTLEIQRTEQGDSAMYLCASSQDKSSYNSPLHFGNGTRLTVT.

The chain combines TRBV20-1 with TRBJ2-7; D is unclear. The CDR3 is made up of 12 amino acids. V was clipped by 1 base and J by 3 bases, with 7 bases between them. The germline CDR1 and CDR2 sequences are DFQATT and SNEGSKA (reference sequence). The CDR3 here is CSARGQSYEQYF. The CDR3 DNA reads TGCAGTGCTAGAGGTCAGAGCTACGAGCAGTACTTC.

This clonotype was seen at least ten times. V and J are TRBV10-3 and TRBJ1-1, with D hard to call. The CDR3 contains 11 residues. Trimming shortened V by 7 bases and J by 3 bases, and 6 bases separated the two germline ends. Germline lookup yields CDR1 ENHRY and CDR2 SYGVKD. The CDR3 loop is CAIISDTEAFF. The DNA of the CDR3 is TGTGCCATCATTTCGGACACTGAAGCTTTCTTT.

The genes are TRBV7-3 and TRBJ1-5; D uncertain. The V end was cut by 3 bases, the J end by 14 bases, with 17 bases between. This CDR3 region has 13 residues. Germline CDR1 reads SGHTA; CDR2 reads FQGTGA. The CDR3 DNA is TGTGCCAGCAGCTTTAGCGGGAACAGTAATGAGCATTTT. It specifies CASSFSGNSNEHF.

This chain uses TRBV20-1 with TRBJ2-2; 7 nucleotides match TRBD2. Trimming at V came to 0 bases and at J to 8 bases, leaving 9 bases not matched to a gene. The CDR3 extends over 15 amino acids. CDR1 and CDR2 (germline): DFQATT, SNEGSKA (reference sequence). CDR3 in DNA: TGCAGTGCTAGAGAGGGGACTATGGACCCTGGGGAGCTGTTTTTT. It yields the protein CSAREGTMDPGELFF.

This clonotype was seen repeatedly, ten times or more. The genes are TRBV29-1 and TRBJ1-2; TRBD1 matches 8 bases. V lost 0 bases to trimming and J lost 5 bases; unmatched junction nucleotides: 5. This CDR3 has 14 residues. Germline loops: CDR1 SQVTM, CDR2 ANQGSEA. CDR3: CSVEDWTGNYGYTF. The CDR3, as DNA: TGCAGCGTTGAAGATTGGACAGGGAATTATGGCTACACCTTC.

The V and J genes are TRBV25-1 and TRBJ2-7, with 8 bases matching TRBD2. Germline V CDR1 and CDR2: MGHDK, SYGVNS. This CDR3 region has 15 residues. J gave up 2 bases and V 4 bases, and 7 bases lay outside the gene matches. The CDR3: CASSVIAGLTYEQYF. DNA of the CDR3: TGTGCCAGCAGTGTGATAGCGGGGTTAACCTACGAGCAGTACTTC.

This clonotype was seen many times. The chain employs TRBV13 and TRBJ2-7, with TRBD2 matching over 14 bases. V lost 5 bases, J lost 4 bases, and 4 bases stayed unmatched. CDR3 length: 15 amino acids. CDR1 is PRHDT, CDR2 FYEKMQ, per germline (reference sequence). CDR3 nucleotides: TGTGCCAGCAGCCCCCGGACTAGCGGGAGGTACGAGCAGTACTTC. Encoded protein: CASSPRTSGRYEQYF.

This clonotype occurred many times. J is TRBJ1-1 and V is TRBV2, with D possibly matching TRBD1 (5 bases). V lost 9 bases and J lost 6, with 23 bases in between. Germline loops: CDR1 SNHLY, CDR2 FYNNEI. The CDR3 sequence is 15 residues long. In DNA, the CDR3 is TGTGCCAGACGCCCGGGACTCAGCAAATATGCTGAAGCTTTCTTT. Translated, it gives CARRPGLSKYAEAFF.

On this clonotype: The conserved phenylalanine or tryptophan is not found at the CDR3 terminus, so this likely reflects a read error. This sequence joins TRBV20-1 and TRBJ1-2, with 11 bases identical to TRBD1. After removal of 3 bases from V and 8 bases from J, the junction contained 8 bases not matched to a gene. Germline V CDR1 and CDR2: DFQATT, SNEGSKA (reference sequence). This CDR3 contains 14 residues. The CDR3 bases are TGCAGTGCTAGTGGGACAGGGGGGGCTATAGGCTACACCTTG. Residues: CSASGTGGAIGYTL.

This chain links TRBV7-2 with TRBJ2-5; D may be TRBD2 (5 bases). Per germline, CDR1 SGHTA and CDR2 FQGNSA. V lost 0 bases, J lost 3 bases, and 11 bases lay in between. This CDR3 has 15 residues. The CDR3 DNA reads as TGTGCCAGCAGCTTAGCCCTGGGAGTGGAAGAGACCCAGTACTTC. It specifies CASSLALGVEETQYF.

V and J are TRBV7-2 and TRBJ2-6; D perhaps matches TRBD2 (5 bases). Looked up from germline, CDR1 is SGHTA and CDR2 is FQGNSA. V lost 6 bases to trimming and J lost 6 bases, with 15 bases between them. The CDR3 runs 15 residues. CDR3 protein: CASSVVAGEANVLTF. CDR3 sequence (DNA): TGTGCCAGCAGTGTAGTTGCGGGCGAGGCCAACGTCCTGACTTTC.

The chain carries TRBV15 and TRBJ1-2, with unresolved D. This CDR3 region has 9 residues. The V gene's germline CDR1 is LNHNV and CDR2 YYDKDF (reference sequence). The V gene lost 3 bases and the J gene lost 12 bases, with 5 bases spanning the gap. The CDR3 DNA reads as TGTGCCACCAGCAGGCGGGACACCTTC. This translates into CATSRRDTF.

The DNA for the CDR3 is TGTGCCACCAGCAGAACCGGGAGGCTAAGCACAGATACGCAGTATTTT. Its translation: CATSRTGRLSTDTQYF. The chain links TRBV15 to TRBJ2-3; TRBD2 matches at 7 bases. V trimming: 2 bases; J trimming: 0 bases; junction bases outside the gene matches: 5. The CDR3 spans 16 residues. The germline V gene encodes CDR1 LNHNV and CDR2 YYDKDF (reference sequence).

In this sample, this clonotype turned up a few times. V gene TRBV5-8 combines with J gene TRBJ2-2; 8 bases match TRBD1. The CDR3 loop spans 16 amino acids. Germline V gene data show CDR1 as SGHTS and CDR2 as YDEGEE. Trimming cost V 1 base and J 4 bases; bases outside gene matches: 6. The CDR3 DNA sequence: TGTGCCAGCAGCTTGTTTTCAGGGGGCAGCACCGGGGAGCTGTTTTTT. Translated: CASSLFSGGSTGELFF.

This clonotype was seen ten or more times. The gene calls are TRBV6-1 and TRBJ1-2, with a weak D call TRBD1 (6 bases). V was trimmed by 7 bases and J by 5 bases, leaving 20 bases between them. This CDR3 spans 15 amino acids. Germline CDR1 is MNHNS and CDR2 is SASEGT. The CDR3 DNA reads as TGTGCCAGCACGAAGCAACCGGGACAACTTTATGGCTACACCTTC. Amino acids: CASTKQPGQLYGYTF.

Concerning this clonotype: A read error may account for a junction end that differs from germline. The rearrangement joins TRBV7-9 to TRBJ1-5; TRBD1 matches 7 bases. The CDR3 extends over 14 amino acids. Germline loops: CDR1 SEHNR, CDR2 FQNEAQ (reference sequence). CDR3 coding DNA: TGCGCCAGCAGCTCTGGACAGGCGCTTCAGCCCCAGCATTTT. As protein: CASSSGQALQPQHF.

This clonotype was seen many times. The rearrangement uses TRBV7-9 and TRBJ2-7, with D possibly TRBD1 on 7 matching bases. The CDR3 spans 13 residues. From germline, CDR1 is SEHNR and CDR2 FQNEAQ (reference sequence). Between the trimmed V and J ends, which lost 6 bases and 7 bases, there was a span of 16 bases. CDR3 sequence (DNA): TGTGCCAGCAGAGGGGGCAAGGCGGGGGAGCAGTACTTC. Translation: CASRGGKAGEQYF.

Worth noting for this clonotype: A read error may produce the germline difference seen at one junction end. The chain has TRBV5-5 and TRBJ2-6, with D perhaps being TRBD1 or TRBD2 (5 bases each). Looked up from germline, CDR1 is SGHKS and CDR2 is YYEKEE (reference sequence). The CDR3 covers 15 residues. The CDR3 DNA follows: TGCGCCAGCAGCTGGGGGTCCTCTGGGGCCAACGTCCTGACTTTC. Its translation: CASSWGSSGANVLTF.

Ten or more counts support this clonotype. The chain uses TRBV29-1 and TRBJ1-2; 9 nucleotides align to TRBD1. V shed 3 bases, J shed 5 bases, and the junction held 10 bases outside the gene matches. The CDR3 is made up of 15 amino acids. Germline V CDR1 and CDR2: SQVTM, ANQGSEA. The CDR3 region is CSVDGGQGFNYGYTF. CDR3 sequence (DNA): TGCAGCGTTGACGGGGGACAGGGATTCAATTATGGCTACACCTTC.

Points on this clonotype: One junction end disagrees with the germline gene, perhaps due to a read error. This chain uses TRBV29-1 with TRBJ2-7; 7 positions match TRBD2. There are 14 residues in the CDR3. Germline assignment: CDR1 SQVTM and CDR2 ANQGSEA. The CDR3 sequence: CSQEVGTTRYERYF. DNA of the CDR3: TGCAGCCAGGAAGTCGGGACTACCCGCTACGAGCGGTACTTC.